This TCR beta chain was sequenced during a study (dated by TCRdb to between 2021 and 2022). TCR beta chain repertoires were profiled by survey-level sequencing on the immunoSEQ platform. The original methods were these. Repertoire diversity was quantified by the inverse Simpson index, and CDR3 amino acid length spectratypes and V-J pairing frequencies were compared. Clonotypes specific to SARS-CoV-2, CMV, influenza A and EBV were annotated by matching TCR beta CDR3 sequences against VDJdb. TCRdb mirrors the immuneACCESS table, restricted to in-frame sequences. Some clones are absent from its copies; in checked studies, under half trace to an unresolved V gene, and the reason for the others is unknown. V, J and clone size derive from that table, while D and trimming were established from the DNA sequence. This sample comprises approximately 70,000 clones, 90% to 95% of them detected only once. The ten largest clones represent under 4.5% of the sample.

For TCR beta sequencing, genomic DNA was taken from unsorted PBMCs, and those PBMCs had been isolated from peripheral blood. Counted from cysteine to phenylalanine, this CDR3 has 14 amino acids. Only the CDR3 part of the read is kept: 42 bases, read in frame from the first base. V loses 2 bases at its end and J loses 6 bases; junction bases beyond the gene matches: 5. CDR1 and CDR2, looked up from the germline V gene, are SGHTA and FQGTGA. The investigation overall reported the following: According to the authors, more investigation is needed, including longitudinal sampling and evaluation of a control group.

In the case of this clone: Its antigen is not yet known. No base qualities exist here, and no much larger clone lies one base off it.

This receptor was identified in a man aged 35 to 55 with rheumatoid arthritis. The sample taken for sequencing was PBMCs. The V and J segments used are TRBV7-3 and TRBJ1-1, with 8 middle bases fitting TRBD1. The CDR3 sequence is CASSLGDRRSEAFF. The DNA is TGTGCCAGCAGCTTAGGGGACAGGCGCTCTGAAGCTTTCTTT.